These 2 T cell receptor beta chains share one sample of origin, sequenced in a study of shared clonotypes between healthy human individuals (dated by TCRdb to 2018 to 2020). Library generation was performed with the immunoSEQ multiplex PCR assay. This immuneACCESS table, as held by TCRdb, lists in-frame sequences with V and J called but not all clones. Of the missing ones, under half trace to an unresolved V gene in checked studies; the others have no known cause. In this sample the table shows some 1 million clones, approximately 72% of which occur a single time. The top ten clones comprise approximately 1.5% of the sample. The sequencing sample was made of memory CD4+ T cells sorted from blood. The cell subset or site label corresponds to: CD45RA-negative fraction. These receptors originate from a man between 18 and 35 years old in good health.

V usage is TRBV5-1 and J usage is TRBJ1-1; 7 bases match TRBD1. This CDR3 spans 15 amino acids. J was trimmed by 2 bases and V by 2 bases; bases with no gene match: 6. Germline V lookup: CDR1 SGHRS, CDR2 YFSETQ. The CDR3 DNA follows: TGCGCCAGCAGCTTAGGACAGGTTATTAACACTGAAGCTTTCTTT. Translation: CASSLGQVINTEAFF.

On this clone: Other DNA variants within this sample encode the same CDR3. CDR3 residues: CASSLGVNTGELFF. The CDR3 nucleotides read TGTGCCAGCAGTTTAGGGGTGAACACCGGGGAGCTGTTTTTT. The chain joins TRBV27 to TRBJ2-2; D call uncertain. The CDR3 consists of 14 residues. Trimming removed 2 bases from V and 1 base from J, with 5 bases in between. Germline CDR1 reads MNHEY; CDR2 reads SMNVEV (reference sequence).